The next 25 T cell receptor beta chains were all read from a single sample in a study of beta chain features in type 1 diabetes. The sequenced template was cDNA made from the entire isolated RNA. The method was immunoSEQ multiplex PCR; TCRdb's version includes in-frame clones alone and lacks a portion of them. The data contain about 220,000 clones, under 13% of them singletons. Material for sequencing was central memory CD4+ T cells from blood. These receptors originate from a man between 18 and 29 years old in good health.

There are a few counts of this clone. The rearrangement uses TRBV7-7 and TRBJ2-1, with 7 bases identical to TRBD2. This CDR3 contains 15 residues. Germline V gene sequence: CDR1 SSHAT, CDR2 FNYEAQ (reference sequence). The V gene end was trimmed by 2 bases and the J gene end by 4 bases; junction bases not matched to a gene: 5. The chain's CDR3 is CASSLSREAYNEQFF. The CDR3, as DNA: TGTGCCAGCAGCTTATCTCGGGAGGCTTACAATGAGCAGTTCTTC. The whole variable domain, filled in from reference TRBV7-7 and TRBJ2-1, reads GAGVSQSPRYKVTKRGQDVTLRCDPISSHATLYWYQQALGQGPEFLTYFNYEAQPDKSGLPSDRFSAERPEGSISTLTIQRTEQRDSAMYRCASSLSREAYNEQFFGPGTRLTVL.

This clone was seen a few times. V and J are TRBV27 and TRBJ2-3, with D possibly being TRBD2 (5 bases). CDR3 size: 13 residues. Trimming left V 5 bases short and J 5 bases short, with 11 bases between. Per germline, CDR1 MNHEY and CDR2 SMNVEV (reference sequence). The CDR3 DNA is TGTGCCAGCAGTCCCTCGGGAAGAGATACGCAGTATTTT. Amino acids: CASSPSGRDTQYF.

The table lists this clone with a few counts. The chain is built from TRBV2 and TRBJ2-5; TRBD1 aligns across 8 bases. Germline CDR1 SNHLY, CDR2 FYNNEI. The CDR3 is 15 residues long. Losses at the gene ends were 7 bases for V and 5 bases for J; bases not matched to a gene: 12. CDR3 DNA sequence: TGTGCCAGCAAAGTCCAGGGACAGGTAGTGGAGACCCAGTACTTC. It specifies CASKVQGQVVETQYF.

This clone was found a few times. The chain combines TRBV29-1 with TRBJ2-7, with D tentatively TRBD2 (5 bases). The CDR3 has 12 residues. CDR1 SQVTM and CDR2 ANQGSEA come from the germline V gene. Trimming left V 5 bases short and J 2 bases short, with 10 bases between. The CDR3 region is CSVFLSAYEQYF. CDR3 DNA sequence: TGCAGCGTTTTCCTTAGCGCCTACGAGCAGTACTTC.

With regard to this clone: Relative to the germline gene, one junction end is altered; a read error may explain this. This CDR3 is also generated by other DNA sequences in the sample. V and J are TRBV18 and TRBJ1-2, with a weak D call TRBD1 (5 bases). Germline loops: CDR1 KGHSH, CDR2 LQKENI. CDR3 length equals 13 residues. The CDR3 DNA sequence: TGCGCCAGCTCACCAGAGGGGAACTATGGCTACACCTTC. It translates to CASSPEGNYGYTF.

The chain recombines TRBV9 with TRBJ2-2, with TRBD2 matching 10 bases. The V gene's germline CDR1 is SGDLS and CDR2 YYNGEE. J lost 7 bases, V lost 4 bases, and 10 bases had no gene match. This CDR3 is built from 16 residues. The CDR3 nucleotides read TGTGCCAGCAGCACCCACCTAGCGGGAGTGGTCGGGGAGCTGTTTTTT. Its protein is CASSTHLAGVVGELFF.

The table lists this clone with a count of one. The chain is built from TRBV6-1 and TRBJ2-5, with D possibly being TRBD2 (7 bases). This CDR3 has 13 residues. Germline CDR1 and CDR2: MNHNS and SASEGT. V lost 6 bases, J lost 5 bases, and 13 bases lay in between. The CDR3 protein is CASRRGLRETQYF. CDR3 DNA sequence: TGTGCCAGCAGGCGGGGGCTAAGGGAGACCCAGTACTTC.

The rearrangement joins TRBV4-3 to TRBJ2-7; 8 nucleotides match TRBD2. The CDR3 consists of 15 residues. Trimming took 0 bases from V and 6 from J; bases not matched to a gene: 7. CDR1 is LGHNA and CDR2 is YSLEER in the germline V gene. The CDR3 nucleotides are TGCGCCAGCAGCCAAGAAAGGCGAGCGGGAGTCGAGCAGTACTTC. It specifies CASSQERRAGVEQYF.

The chain links TRBV10-1 to TRBJ2-1; TRBD2 agrees at 11 bases. This CDR3 is 14 amino acids long. With V trimmed by 3 bases and J by 8 bases, 3 bases remained unmatched. Germline V lookup: CDR1 WNHNN, CDR2 SYGVQD (reference sequence). The CDR3 DNA sequence: TGCGCCAGCAGTGAAACTAGCGGGAGCTATGAGCAGTTCTTC. Its translation is CASSETSGSYEQFF.

V is TRBV6-5 and J is TRBJ2-2; 7 bases agree with TRBD1. The CDR3 extends over 15 amino acids. Trimming removed 6 bases from V and 1 base from J; junction bases left unmatched: 5. Germline values: CDR1 MNHEY, CDR2 SVGAGI. CDR3 nucleotide sequence: TGTGCCAGCAGAAGGACAGGATGGAACACCGGGGAGCTGTTTTTT. Protein product: CASRRTGWNTGELFF.

The CDR3 loop reads CASSSARDHADEQYF. In nucleotides, the CDR3 is TGCGCCAGCAGTTCAGCGCGGGACCACGCGGACGAGCAGTACTTC. The chain carries TRBV5-1 and TRBJ2-7, with D perhaps matching TRBD2 (6 bases). Germline V gene lookup returns CDR1 SGHRS and CDR2 YFSETQ. This CDR3 is built from 15 residues. Trimming left V 5 bases short and J 5 bases short, with 20 bases between. The variable domain in full, with the rest retrieved from reference TRBV5-1 and TRBJ2-7, is KAGVTQTPRYLIKTRGQQVTLSCSPISGHRSVSWYQQTPGQGLQFLFEYFSETQRNKGNFPGRFSGRQFSNSRSEMNVSTLELGDSALYLCASSSARDHADEQYFGPGTRLTVT.

This clone was recorded a few times. The chain uses TRBV2 and TRBJ2-1; 11 bases match TRBD2. Germline CDR1 and CDR2: SNHLY and FYNNEI. The CDR3 is 15 residues long. V dropped 6 bases and J dropped 5; count of bases not matched to a gene: 6. In DNA, the CDR3 is TGTGCCAGCAGCGAGGGACTAGCGGATAACAATGAGCAGTTCTTC. Its translation: CASSEGLADNNEQFF.

The chain recombines TRBV7-8 with TRBJ1-5, with unresolved D. CDR1 and CDR2 (germline): SGHVS, FQNEAQ. CDR3 length equals 15 residues. The V gene lost 0 bases and the J gene lost 1 base, with 7 bases spanning the gap. CDR3 coding DNA: TGTGCCAGCAGCTTAGCTTCTGACAGCAATCAGCCCCAGCATTTT. Translation gives CASSLASDSNQPQHF.

This clone was counted many times. Different DNA sequences within this sample yield the same CDR3. This sequence joins TRBV7-2 and TRBJ2-5; D is possibly TRBD2 (6 bases). V shed 4 bases and J shed 3 bases, with 12 bases lying between them. Germline V gene data show CDR1 as SGHTA and CDR2 as FQGNSA. The CDR3 extends over 14 amino acids. CDR3 nucleotides: TGTGCCAGCAGCTCAAACCGGGGGAAAGAGACCCAGTACTTC. Its protein is CASSSNRGKETQYF. The full variable domain, rest sourced from reference TRBV7-2 and TRBJ2-5, is GAGVSQSPSNKVTEKGKDVELRCDPISGHTALYWYRQSLGQGLEFLIYFQGNSAPDKSGLPSDRFSAERTGGSVSTLTIQRTQQEDSAVYLCASSSNRGKETQYFGPGTRLLVL.

V and J are TRBV7-9 and TRBJ2-7, with 12 bases identical to TRBD2. This CDR3 is built from 19 residues. Losses at the gene ends were 6 bases for V and 4 bases for J; bases not matched to a gene: 19. Germline CDR1 is SEHNR and CDR2 is FQNEAQ (reference sequence). DNA for the CDR3: TGTGCCAGCAGGGGCGGGACGGGGAGACTAGCGGGAGAGACTTACGAGCAGTACTTC. This encodes CASRGGTGRLAGETYEQYF.

Written as DNA, the CDR3 is TGTGCCAGCAGTGGTGGTAGCGCACCCTCTGGGGCCAACGTCCTGACTTTC. As protein: CASSGGSAPSGANVLTF. This chain uses TRBV2 with TRBJ2-6; tentatively, D is TRBD2 (5 bases). Trimming left V 4 bases short and J 0 bases short, with 13 bases between. Germline assignment: CDR1 SNHLY and CDR2 FYNNEI. CDR3 length: 17 amino acids.

This clone appeared a few times. The CDR3 DNA reads TGTGCCAGCAGTGGACCGACTAGCGGGAGGAGTGAGCAGTTCTTC. Amino acids: CASSGPTSGRSEQFF. This chain links TRBV6-1 with TRBJ2-1, with 13 bases matching TRBD2. The CDR3 extends over 15 amino acids. Germline CDR1 MNHNS, CDR2 SASEGT. V was pared by 4 bases and J by 9 bases, with 6 bases of the junction left unmatched.

The chain combines TRBV7-2 with TRBJ2-1; D unresolved. CDR1 and CDR2 (germline): SGHTA, FQGNSA. The V gene lost 5 bases and the J gene lost 4 bases, with 6 bases spanning the gap. CDR3 length: 12 residues. CDR3 in DNA: TGTGCCAGCAGCGCCATTTACAATGAGCAGTTCTTC. Translating gives CASSAIYNEQFF. Variable domain in full (rest from reference TRBV7-2 and TRBJ2-1): GAGVSQSPSNKVTEKGKDVELRCDPISGHTALYWYRQSLGQGLEFLIYFQGNSAPDKSGLPSDRFSAERTGGSVSTLTIQRTQQEDSAVYLCASSAIYNEQFFGPGTRLTVL.

V gene TRBV29-1 combines with J gene TRBJ2-7; 8 bases line up with TRBD1. CDR1 is SQVTM, CDR2 ANQGSEA, per germline. The CDR3 is 12 residues long. V was pared by 1 base and J by 6 bases, with 2 bases of the junction left unmatched. The CDR3, as DNA: TGCAGCGTTGAAGGACAGGGGATCGAGCAGTACTTC. Amino acid sequence: CSVEGQGIEQYF.

This clone was recorded many times. The chain has TRBV7-2 and TRBJ2-3; D might be TRBD1 (6 bases). The germline V and J ends were trimmed by 3 bases and 5 bases, with 18 bases remaining between them. The CDR3 runs 16 residues. Germline CDR1 and CDR2: SGHTA and FQGNSA. The CDR3, as DNA: TGTGCCAGCAGCTTCATGGGGGCCTTTAAGGGAGATACGCAGTATTTT. Residues: CASSFMGAFKGDTQYF.

The V call is TRBV5-6, the J call TRBJ2-5; unclear D gene. V dropped 3 bases and J dropped 7 bases, with 19 bases sitting between them. Germline V lookup: CDR1 SGHDT, CDR2 YYEEEE. This CDR3 spans 15 amino acids. The CDR3 nucleotides are TGTGCCAGCAGCTCCCGCGGCAGTCCAAGAAGGACCCAGTACTTC. Protein product: CASSSRGSPRRTQYF.

This chain uses TRBV25-1 with TRBJ2-7; either TRBD1 or TRBD2 may fit D (5 bases each). Germline-derived CDR1 and CDR2 are MGHDK and SYGVNS. The CDR3 has 14 residues. V shed 5 bases and J shed 3 bases, with 14 bases lying between them. CDR3 in amino acids: CASSRGTNNYEQYF. The CDR3 DNA sequence: TGTGCCAGCAGTCGTGGGACGAATAACTACGAGCAGTACTTC.

This clone was recorded many times. The chain joins TRBV18 to TRBJ2-3; 12 nucleotides line up with TRBD2. Germline loops: CDR1 KGHSH, CDR2 LQKENI. This CDR3 region has 15 residues. V shed 3 bases and J 6 bases; nucleotides not matched to a gene: 4. CDR3 nucleotide sequence: TGTGCCAGCTCACCGAGGACTAGCGGGGCTGATACGCAGTATTTT. Amino acid sequence: CASSPRTSGADTQYF.

In its sample, this clone was seen a few times. The chain joins TRBV30 to TRBJ1-4; D is possibly TRBD1 (6 bases). The CDR3 is made up of 15 amino acids. Germline lookup yields CDR1 GTSNPN and CDR2 SVGIG (reference sequence). V was pared by 2 bases and J by 4 bases, with 14 bases between. The CDR3 reads CAWSMRTGNNEKLFF. CDR3 sequence (DNA): TGTGCCTGGAGTATGAGAACAGGGAATAATGAAAAACTGTTTTTT.

This clone has only a few counts. The rearrangement uses TRBV6-6 and TRBJ2-3; D is uncertain. CDR3 length equals 14 residues. Deletions cut 6 bases from V and 1 base from J, with 11 bases between. Looked up from germline, CDR1 is MNHNY and CDR2 is SVGAGI (reference sequence). CDR3 in amino acids: CASRRESGTDTQYF. The DNA for the CDR3 is TGTGCCAGCAGGCGAGAGTCGGGCACAGATACGCAGTATTTT.